The 20 T cell receptor beta chains in this list originate from one sample, sequenced in a study of OX40 agonist ivuxolimab in advanced cancers. Sequencing was performed with immunoSEQ multiplex PCR; in TCRdb, only in-frame clones are kept and a portion is missing. The sample holds 20,000 to 25,000 clones; roughly 85% are singletons and the top ten take approximately 51%. The sample was CD4+ or CD8+ T cells sorted from blood, taken in a trial of the OX40 agonist ivuxolimab. The receptors come from an adult with an advanced solid tumor such as melanoma, head and neck, liver or kidney cancer.

V usage is TRBV5-4 and J usage is TRBJ2-7; a possible D gene is TRBD1 (6 bases). Germline CDR1 and CDR2: SGHNT and YYREEE (reference sequence). The CDR3 is 15 residues long. V was pared by 0 bases and J by 4 bases, with 14 bases between. In DNA form, the CDR3 reads TGTGCCAGCAGCTTGGAGGGAACAGGGACGTACGAGCAGTACTTC. Translated: CASSLEGTGTYEQYF.

This rearrangement joins TRBV28 to TRBJ2-2; 7 positions agree with TRBD1. From germline, CDR1 is MDHEN and CDR2 SYDVKM. The CDR3 is made up of 16 amino acids. V dropped 2 bases and J dropped 3; count of bases not matched to a gene: 6. The CDR3 is CASSLISQGDTGELFF. The CDR3 coding sequence is TGTGCCAGCAGTTTAATTTCCCAGGGGGACACCGGGGAGCTGTTTTTT.

This clone was observed a few times. The gene calls are TRBV5-4 and TRBJ2-7; no definite D call. The V end was cut by 2 bases, the J end by 0 bases, with 12 bases between. The CDR3 covers 15 residues. Germline values: CDR1 SGHNT, CDR2 YYREEE (reference sequence). In nucleotides, the CDR3 is TGTGCCAGCAGCTTCCCACAGCCGAGCTCCTACGAGCAGTACTTC. Its protein is CASSFPQPSSYEQYF.

Comment on this clone: Other nucleotide sequences from this sample produce the same CDR3. This chain links TRBV7-9 with TRBJ2-3; 10 bases match TRBD2. The junction had 3 bases not matched to a gene; V was cut back by 5 bases and J by 1 base. Germline V gene data show CDR1 as SEHNR and CDR2 as FQNEAQ (reference sequence). The CDR3 loop spans 15 amino acids. This CDR3 reads CASSLGLAGTDTQYF. CDR3 nucleotides: TGTGCCAGCAGCCTCGGACTAGCGGGCACAGATACGCAGTATTTT.

The DNA of the CDR3 is TGTGCCAGCAGCAGGCTGGACAGCAAGTCCTACGAGCAGTACTTC. Encoded protein: CASSRLDSKSYEQYF. The chain combines TRBV5-4 with TRBJ2-7, with D possibly matching TRBD1 (6 bases). This CDR3 is built from 15 residues. Germline CDR1 is SGHNT and CDR2 is YYREEE (reference sequence). V gave up 4 bases and J gave up 1 base, with 15 bases separating them.

This chain connects TRBV5-6 to TRBJ1-3, with TRBD1 identical over 7 bases. The trim removed 5 bases at V and 0 bases at J, leaving 5 bases unmatched. Germline CDR1 and CDR2: SGHDT and YYEEEE. CDR3 length: 15 amino acids. CDR3 protein: CASSYGQVSGNTIYF. DNA for the CDR3: TGTGCCAGCAGTTACGGACAGGTCTCTGGAAACACCATATATTTT.

The chain combines TRBV7-8 with TRBJ2-7; 7 positions match TRBD1. V trimming: 5 bases; J trimming: 5 bases; junction bases outside the gene matches: 6. Looked up from germline, CDR1 is SGHVS and CDR2 is FQNEAQ. There are 13 residues in the CDR3. CDR3 sequence reads: CASSRGLENEQYF. The CDR3 DNA is TGTGCCAGCAGCAGGGGGCTCGAGAACGAGCAGTACTTC.

V gene TRBV4-3 combines with J gene TRBJ1-2; D not certain. Trimming took 2 bases from V and 4 from J, leaving 8 bases between them. Germline V gene data show CDR1 as LGHNA and CDR2 as YSLEER. This CDR3 has 13 residues. CDR3 region: CASSQPGPYGYTF. Written as DNA, the CDR3 is TGCGCCAGCAGCCAACCCGGTCCCTATGGCTACACCTTC.

The chain has TRBV19 and TRBJ2-7; a possible D gene is TRBD2 (6 bases). Germline V lookup: CDR1 LNHDA, CDR2 SQIVND (reference sequence). CDR3 length: 14 residues. Deletions cut 1 base from V and 4 bases from J, with 11 bases between. The CDR3 here is CASSIGGDDYEQYF. CDR3 nucleotide sequence: TGTGCCAGTAGTATAGGGGGGGACGATTACGAGCAGTACTTC.

J is TRBJ1-2 and V is TRBV5-5; D gene unclear. The germline V gene encodes CDR1 SGHKS and CDR2 YYEKEE (reference sequence). The CDR3 is 14 amino acids. V lost 0 bases and J 3 bases, leaving 9 bases between the germline ends. Here the CDR3 reads CASSLDPGDYGYTF. The CDR3 DNA is TGTGCCAGCAGCTTGGACCCCGGGGACTATGGCTACACCTTC.

V usage is TRBV29-1 and J usage is TRBJ2-3, with D maybe TRBD2 (6 bases). The germline V gene encodes CDR1 SQVTM and CDR2 ANQGSEA. Deletions cut 4 bases from V and 0 bases from J, with 14 bases between. The CDR3 contains 15 residues. The CDR3 nucleotides read TGCAGCGTTGTCCTCCGGGGGACTAGCACAGATACGCAGTATTTT. Residues: CSVVLRGTSTDTQYF.

V usage is TRBV7-6 and J usage is TRBJ2-7; D not certain. There are 14 residues in the CDR3. The germline V gene encodes CDR1 SGHVS and CDR2 FNYEAQ. V lost 5 bases, J lost 1 base, and 12 bases lay in between. The CDR3 DNA reads as TGTGCCAGCAGCGCCCAGACGGAGTCCTACGAGCAGTACTTC. Its protein product is CASSAQTESYEQYF.

This chain connects TRBV19 to TRBJ1-1; D is ambiguous. Trimming left V 3 bases short and J 8 bases short, with 7 bases between. CDR1 and CDR2 (germline): LNHDA, SQIVND (reference sequence). The CDR3 consists of 11 residues. The CDR3 region has the DNA TGTGCCAGTAGTATCGCCCAAGAAGCTTTCTTT. This encodes CASSIAQEAFF.

The chain joins TRBV9 to TRBJ2-4; TRBD1 might be the D (6 bases). The CDR3 is 15 amino acids. V was cut by 3 bases and J by 7 bases, with 17 bases left in between. The V gene's germline CDR1 is SGDLS and CDR2 YYNGEE. The CDR3 is CASSASDSGGNIQYF. CDR3 nucleotide sequence: TGTGCCAGCAGCGCCTCGGACAGTGGCGGGAACATTCAGTACTTC. Full variable domain (outside the CDR3, taken from reference TRBV9 and TRBJ2-4): DSGVTQTPKHLITATGQRVTLRCSPRSGDLSVYWYQQSLDQGLQFLIQYYNGEERAKGNILERFSAQQFPDLHSELNLSSLELGDSALYFCASSASDSGGNIQYFGAGTRLSVL.

This sequence joins TRBV5-1 and TRBJ2-7; 8 bases are shared with TRBD2. V was pared by 4 bases and J by 5 bases, with 8 bases of the junction left unmatched. This CDR3 has 14 residues. Germline-derived CDR1 and CDR2 are SGHRS and YFSETQ. DNA of the CDR3: TGCGCCAGCAGCCTAGGACCGGGAGGGCACGAGCAGTACTTC. It is translated as CASSLGPGGHEQYF.

The V and J genes are TRBV5-4 and TRBJ1-1, with TRBD1 matching 7 bases. Germline values: CDR1 SGHNT, CDR2 YYREEE (reference sequence). V lost 4 bases to trimming and J lost 2 bases; unmatched junction nucleotides: 8. The CDR3 covers 15 residues. The DNA for the CDR3 is TGTGCCAGCAGCAAATGGACAGGCCTAAACACTGAAGCTTTCTTT. This translates into CASSKWTGLNTEAFF.

The genes are TRBV9 and TRBJ2-7, with D perhaps given as TRBD1 or TRBD2 (5 bases each). The V end lost 3 bases, the J end lost 0 bases, and 13 bases lay between the germline ends. CDR3 length equals 15 residues. Looked up from germline, CDR1 is SGDLS and CDR2 is YYNGEE. As DNA, the CDR3 is TGTGCCAGCAGCGCCGGGACCCAGAGCTCCTACGAGCAGTACTTC. It yields the protein CASSAGTQSSYEQYF.

The V call is TRBV9, the J call TRBJ2-5; TRBD1 is a possible D gene (6 bases). The germline CDR1 and CDR2 sequences are SGDLS and YYNGEE. V was trimmed by 4 bases and J by 5 bases, leaving 24 bases between them. The CDR3 extends over 17 amino acids. CDR3 DNA sequence: TGTGCCAGCAGCATAGGCCTCCGGGACATCCCCGGCGAGACCCAGTACTTC. Translated, it gives CASSIGLRDIPGETQYF.

The chain carries TRBV5-1 and TRBJ2-7, with TRBD1 identical over 8 bases. Germline V CDR1 and CDR2: SGHRS, YFSETQ. V shed 4 bases and J 7 bases; nucleotides not matched to a gene: 13. The CDR3 has 15 residues. The CDR3 DNA follows: TGCGCCAGCAGCCCGGGGTCAGGGGGCTCGAGGGAGCAGTACTTC. Translated, it gives CASSPGSGGSREQYF.

The chain carries TRBV7-9 and TRBJ2-1, with 7 bases fitting TRBD1. The CDR3 is 15 residues long. The germline gives CDR1 SEHNR, CDR2 FQNEAQ (reference sequence). V was pared by 6 bases and J by 2 bases, with 7 bases of the junction left unmatched. CDR3 nucleotide sequence: TGTGCCAGCAGGTCGACAGGGAGCGCCTACAATGAGCAGTTCTTC. Amino acid sequence: CASRSTGSAYNEQFF.